These 16 T cell receptor beta chains were all obtained from the same sample, sequenced in a study of shared clonotypes between healthy human individuals. Positive CCR7 selection of CD45RO-negative cells yielded the naive CD8 cells, and terminally differentiated effector memory CD45RA+ cells were excluded. Clones were read by immunoSEQ multiplex PCR, and TCRdb kept only the in-frame ones, dropping some. Of some 2,000,000 clones in the sample, about 95% were seen once. The source material was naive CD8+ T cells sorted from blood. Every receptor here comes from a man in his late teens or twenties in good health.

J is TRBJ2-7 and V is TRBV7-3; D perhaps matches TRBD1 (6 bases). The CDR3 consists of 15 residues. Trimming removed 10 bases at V and 0 bases at J, with 19 bases between. Germline CDR1 SGHTA, CDR2 FQGTGA. The DNA of the CDR3 is TGTGCCAAAATCTCAGGGGCAGAAGGCTCCTACGAGCAGTACTTC. It codes for CAKISGAEGSYEQYF.

The rearrangement uses TRBV4-3 and TRBJ2-3; perhaps TRBD1 as D (5 bases). Trimming took off 0 bases at V and 4 bases at J, with 17 bases between the two ends. The CDR3 sequence is 17 residues long. The germline gives CDR1 LGHNA, CDR2 YSLEER. CDR3 sequence (DNA): TGCGCCAGCAGCCAAGATCTCACAGGAGATTTCGCAGATACGCAGTATTTT. This codes for CASSQDLTGDFADTQYF.

The rearrangement links TRBV6-5 to TRBJ2-2; tentatively, D is TRBD1 or TRBD2 (5 bases each). The CDR3 runs to 15 residues. Trimming took 2 bases from V and 4 from J, leaving 11 bases between them. Per the germline V gene, CDR1 is MNHEY and CDR2 is SVGAGI. In DNA, the CDR3 is TGTGCCAGCAGTTACGGGGCAGGGACCACCGGGGAGCTGTTTTTT. Protein sequence: CASSYGAGTTGELFF.

The chain is built from TRBV7-2 and TRBJ2-5; 8 positions agree with TRBD1. The trim removed 2 bases at V and 4 bases at J, leaving 6 bases unmatched. The CDR3 covers 15 residues. CDR1 is SGHTA, CDR2 FQGNSA, per germline. CDR3 residues: CASSLSLGQGETQYF. CDR3 DNA: TGTGCCAGCAGCTTATCACTAGGACAGGGAGAGACCCAGTACTTC.

This chain links TRBV7-9 with TRBJ2-7; maybe TRBD1 (8 bases). From germline, CDR1 is SEHNR and CDR2 FQNEAQ (reference sequence). Trimming shortened V by 2 bases and J by 7 bases, and 12 bases separated the two germline ends. CDR3 length: 13 residues. CDR3 amino acids: CASSLKRDREQYF. CDR3 DNA: TGTGCCAGCAGCTTAAAGCGGGACAGGGAGCAGTACTTC.

The rearrangement joins TRBV5-8 to TRBJ1-4; D possibly corresponds to TRBD1 (5 bases). CDR3 length equals 15 residues. Germline V lookup: CDR1 SGHTS, CDR2 YDEGEE. V was clipped by 3 bases and J by 3 bases, with 12 bases between them. The CDR3 coding sequence is TGTGCCAGCAGCTGGGAGACAGTATCTAATGAAAAACTGTTTTTT. It encodes CASSWETVSNEKLFF.

V usage is TRBV14 and J usage is TRBJ2-7, with 8 bases matching TRBD1. Germline trimming cut 4 bases from V and 3 bases from J; bases unmatched to any gene: 8. The CDR3 has 15 residues. The V gene's germline CDR1 is SGHDN and CDR2 FVKESK. This CDR3 reads CASSPWDRTVYEQYF. The CDR3 DNA follows: TGTGCCAGCAGCCCTTGGGACAGGACCGTCTACGAGCAGTACTTC.

This clone was detected only once. The V gene is TRBV2, the J gene TRBJ2-5; D possibly corresponds to TRBD2 (7 bases). The ends were cut back, 8 bases at V and 4 bases at J, with 20 bases in the middle. The CDR3 is made up of 15 amino acids. The germline gives CDR1 SNHLY, CDR2 FYNNEI. CDR3: CASPGGLLEGETQYF. In DNA, the CDR3 is TGTGCCAGCCCCGGGGGGCTTCTAGAAGGAGAGACCCAGTACTTC.

Details on this clone: Distinct nucleotide sequences in the sample also encode this CDR3. This chain connects TRBV28 to TRBJ2-3; D may be TRBD1 (5 bases). Germline assignment: CDR1 MDHEN and CDR2 SYDVKM. The length of the CDR3 is 14 residues. Trimming left V 6 bases short and J 0 bases short, with 10 bases between. The CDR3 sequence: CASSQTASTDTQYF. CDR3 bases: TGTGCCAGCAGCCAGACAGCGAGCACAGATACGCAGTATTTT.

This chain links TRBV6-6 with TRBJ2-7; no reliable D call. The ends were cut back, 2 bases at V and 7 bases at J, with 9 bases in the middle. Germline CDR1 and CDR2: MNHNY and SVGAGI (reference sequence). The CDR3 totals 12 residues. The CDR3 region has the DNA TGTGCCAGCAGTTACGACATTGGGGAGCAGTACTTC. Its protein product is CASSYDIGEQYF.

The chain carries TRBV6-5 and TRBJ2-7; TRBD1 is a possible D gene (6 bases). V was pared by 6 bases and J by 4 bases, with 13 bases between. The CDR3 consists of 13 residues. Germline CDR1 reads MNHEY; CDR2 reads SVGAGI. CDR3 region: CASREGGSYEQYF. CDR3 DNA sequence: TGTGCCAGCAGGGAAGGGGGATCGTACGAGCAGTACTTC.

With regard to this clone: Other DNA sequences in this specimen translate into the identical CDR3. This chain connects TRBV5-6 to TRBJ2-7; 9 nucleotides align to TRBD1. The CDR3 length is 14 residues. CDR1 SGHDT and CDR2 YYEEEE come from the germline V gene. Unmatched junction bases numbered 5, after V lost 7 bases and J lost 0 bases. CDR3 DNA sequence: TGTGCCAGCTCCGGACAGGGGAGCTCCTACGAGCAGTACTTC. Amino acid sequence: CASSGQGSSYEQYF.

The chain combines TRBV11-2 with TRBJ2-7; possible D gene TRBD2, 5 bases. Germline CDR1 reads SGHAT; CDR2 reads FQNNGV. This CDR3 comprises 13 residues. V was trimmed by 2 bases and J by 3 bases, leaving 8 bases between them. For the CDR3, the DNA is TGTGCCAGCAGCTTACGGGGTAACTACGAGCAGTACTTC. This translates into CASSLRGNYEQYF.

The rearrangement links TRBV4-3 to TRBJ1-2, with D hard to call. From germline, CDR1 is LGHNA and CDR2 YSLEER. This CDR3 comprises 13 residues. Trimming removed 0 bases at V and 9 bases at J, with 11 bases between. The CDR3 is CASSQDGHYSYTF. The DNA for the CDR3 is TGCGCCAGCAGCCAAGATGGGCACTACAGCTACACCTTC.

This rearrangement joins TRBV28 to TRBJ2-1, with TRBD1 matching 7 bases. The CDR3 has 13 residues. Germline assignment: CDR1 MDHEN and CDR2 SYDVKM. V was clipped by 5 bases and J by 6 bases; unmatched bases: 4. Written as DNA, the CDR3 is TGTGCCAGCAGTCCCCGGGACAGCAATGAGCAGTTCTTC. Protein: CASSPRDSNEQFF.

The sample holds one count of this clone. This chain connects TRBV11-2 to TRBJ2-2, with D possibly matching TRBD1 (6 bases). Germline loops: CDR1 SGHAT, CDR2 FQNNGV. The CDR3 has 16 residues. The V and J ends lost 0 bases and 4 bases respectively, with 12 bases between them. This CDR3 is CASSLEQGWGTGELFF. CDR3 nucleotide sequence: TGTGCCAGCAGCTTAGAACAGGGATGGGGCACCGGGGAGCTGTTTTTT.